The clone carrying this TCR beta chain has ten or more counts. Its target is unknown. Germline and junction disagree at one end, which may indicate a read error. The CDR3 is 14 residues long. Germline values: CDR1 SGHNT, CDR2 YENEEA. This record belongs to a study of regulatory T cells in long-lasting Graves disease. Findings and caveats of the study: Favoring TRBV28, TRBJ1-2 and TRBJ2-5 was a feature seen in persistent disease. With a few thousand shared public clonotypes, persistent patients exceeded new patients, who shared approximately 880.

Relying on iRepertoire HTBI primers and Arm-PCR of CDR3 regions, the team built TCR beta libraries. TCRdb called the multiplex PCR reads again in MiXCR, with one record for every CDR3 protein. The sample contains around 230,000 distinct CDR3 sequences, 18% of which appear only once. Time point: newly diagnosed GD, antithyroid drugs for less than 3 months. There was RNA extracted from PBMCs, and the TCR library was made from it. The sequence came from a female donor with Graves disease. The genes are TRBV11-3 and TRBJ1-6, with D tentatively TRBD1 (5 bases). Sequenced here: peripheral blood mononuclear cells (PBMCs), sampled at new diagnosis, from a patient treated with antithyroid drugs. DNA of the CDR3: TGTGCCAGCAGTTTAGAGGGACTAGGTTCACCCCTCCACTTT. Translating it yields CASSLEGLGSPLHF.